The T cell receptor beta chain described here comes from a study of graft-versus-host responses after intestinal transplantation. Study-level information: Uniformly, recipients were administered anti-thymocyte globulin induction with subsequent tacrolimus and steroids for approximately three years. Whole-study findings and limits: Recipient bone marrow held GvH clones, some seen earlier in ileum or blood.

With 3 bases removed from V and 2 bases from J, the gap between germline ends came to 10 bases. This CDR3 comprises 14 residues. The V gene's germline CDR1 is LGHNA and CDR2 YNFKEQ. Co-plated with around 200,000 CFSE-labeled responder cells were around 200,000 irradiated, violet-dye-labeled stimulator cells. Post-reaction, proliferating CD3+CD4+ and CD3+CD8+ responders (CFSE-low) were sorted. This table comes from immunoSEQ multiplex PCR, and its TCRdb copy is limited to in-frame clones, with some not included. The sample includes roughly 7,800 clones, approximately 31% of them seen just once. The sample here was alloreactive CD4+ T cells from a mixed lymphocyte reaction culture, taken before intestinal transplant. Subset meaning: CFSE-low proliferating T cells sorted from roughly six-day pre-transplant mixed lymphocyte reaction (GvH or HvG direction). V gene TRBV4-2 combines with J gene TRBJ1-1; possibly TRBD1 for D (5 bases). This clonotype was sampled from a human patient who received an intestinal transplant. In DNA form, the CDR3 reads TGTGCCAGCAGCCACGTAGGGGAAAACACTGAAGCTTTCTTT. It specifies CASSHVGENTEAFF.